The rows below give T cell receptor beta chains drawn from one sample of a study of shared clonotypes between healthy human individuals. Clones were read by immunoSEQ multiplex PCR, and TCRdb kept only the in-frame ones, dropping some. The sample comprises approximately 980,000 clones, 70% to 85% of which are singletons, and over 1.3% rests with the top ten. The sequencing input was memory CD4+ T cells sorted from blood. These receptors all come from a man between 18 and 35 years old in good health. The CDR3 runs from the conserved cysteine through the conserved F or W.

TRBJ1-2	TRBV6-1	CASRDRGLGGYTF
TRBJ1-2	TRBV7-8	CASSLDSTGIRNYGYTF
TRBJ1-4	TRBV7-9	CASSFGQGAEKLFF
TRBJ2-7	TRBV2	CASNTRGAAEQYF
TRBJ2-7	TRBV4-3	CASSQDLADRTEQYF
TRBJ2-1	TRBV11-3	CASSFGTDEQFF
TRBJ2-7	TRBV27	CASSFTGGPYEQYF
TRBJ1-4	TRBV7-6	CASSLVLGDEKLFF
TRBJ2-1	TRBV10-3	CAIGDRDYNEQFF
TRBJ1-2	TRBV5-1	CASSGQPFYGYTF
TRBJ1-1	TRBV7-8	CASSLAFPNTEAFF
TRBJ2-2	TRBV7-2	CASTQLGLGGGTGELFF
TRBJ2-3	TRBV11-2	CASSLGTGTLIRQQYF
TRBJ2-7	TRBV4-1	CASSQSKTGQGAYEQYF
TRBJ2-2	TRBV2	CASTETGSGTGELFF
TRBJ1-1	TRBV4-1	CASSQEAQARGLNTEAFF